Given below is one T cell receptor (beta chain) in context. The data derive from a study of control samples from healthy donors and cancer patients. Clones were read by immunoSEQ multiplex PCR, and TCRdb kept only the in-frame ones, dropping some. The sample has approximately 210,000 clones; approximately 91% are singletons. The ends lost 1 base at V and 3 bases at J; junction bases unmatched: 6. CDR3 length equals 16 residues. Germline values: CDR1 SGHTA, CDR2 FQGNSA. The V call is TRBV7-2, the J call TRBJ2-1; 7 bases align to TRBD2. The sequence derives from a man aged 25-45 years in good health. The source material was blood. CDR3 bases: TGTGCCAGCAGCTTAGATTTGGGGGGGATCTACAATGAGCAGTTCTTC. Its translation is CASSLDLGGIYNEQFF. The whole variable domain, filled in from reference TRBV7-2 and TRBJ2-1, reads GAGVSQSPSNKVTEKGKDVELRCDPISGHTALYWYRQSLGQGLEFLIYFQGNSAPDKSGLPSDRFSAERTGGSVSTLTIQRTQQEDSAVYLCASSLDLGGIYNEQFFGPGTRLTVL.